The 7 T cell receptor beta chains below were found in one sample sequenced in a study of blood T cell repertoires in COVID-19. Here immunoSEQ multiplex PCR was the method, and the copy in TCRdb shows in-frame clones only, minus some. Among 260,000 or so clones listed, 65% to 85% were seen once. Material for sequencing was peripheral blood. Receptors were obtained from a man older than 75 with acute or convalescent COVID-19.

The rearrangement uses TRBV5-1 and TRBJ2-3, with 12 nucleotides matching TRBD2. The CDR3 loop spans 18 amino acids. Trimming at V came to 0 bases and at J to 2 bases, leaving 7 bases not matched to a gene. From germline, CDR1 is SGHRS and CDR2 YFSETQ. CDR3 in DNA: TGCGCCAGCAGCTTGGGTCGGACTAGCGGGGAGATCACAGATACGCAGTATTTT. Encoded protein: CASSLGRTSGEITDTQYF. Using reference TRBV5-1 and TRBJ2-3 for the parts outside the CDR3, the full variable domain is KAGVTQTPRYLIKTRGQQVTLSCSPISGHRSVSWYQQTPGQGLQFLFEYFSETQRNKGNFPGRFSGRQFSNSRSEMNVSTLELGDSALYLCASSLGRTSGEITDTQYFGPGTRLTVL.

The chain recombines TRBV5-4 with TRBJ2-3, with D perhaps matching TRBD2 (6 bases). This CDR3 comprises 16 residues. Per the germline V gene, CDR1 is SGHNT and CDR2 is YYREEE (reference sequence). V was cut by 0 bases and J by 0 bases, with 11 bases left in between. CDR3 in DNA: TGTGCCAGCAGCTTGGGGAGCGGGTCAAGCACAGATACGCAGTATTTT. This codes for CASSLGSGSSTDTQYF.

This clone is a singleton in its sample. This chain connects TRBV3-1 (or the pseudogene TRBV3-2) to TRBJ2-7; 7 bases are a match to TRBD1. The CDR3 covers 14 residues. Unmatched junction bases numbered 4, after V lost 2 bases and J lost 3 bases. Germline V CDR1 and CDR2: LGHDT, YNNKEL (reference sequence). CDR3 nucleotides: TGTGCCAGCAGCCAACCGGGACAGATCTACGAGCAGTACTTC. As protein: CASSQPGQIYEQYF.

The rearrangement joins TRBV5-1 to TRBJ1-6; no definite D call. Trimming took off 1 base at V and 6 bases at J, with 8 bases between the two ends. This CDR3 has 14 amino acids. CDR1 SGHRS and CDR2 YFSETQ come from the germline V gene. The CDR3 spells CASSLWWANSPLHF. The DNA for the CDR3 is TGCGCCAGCAGCTTGTGGTGGGCTAATTCACCCCTCCACTTT.

The rearrangement links TRBV5-1 to TRBJ1-1, with TRBD1 identical over 9 bases. The V and J ends lost 2 bases and 1 base, in that order; junction bases with no gene match: 9. This CDR3 region has 17 residues. Germline CDR1 is SGHRS and CDR2 is YFSETQ. CDR3 sequence reads: CASSLYVTGGQNTEAFF. CDR3 bases: TGCGCCAGCAGCTTATACGTAACAGGGGGCCAGAACACTGAAGCTTTCTTT.

The chain recombines TRBV29-1 with TRBJ2-1, with 9 bases lining up with TRBD1. The CDR3 sequence is 16 residues long. Germline V gene lookup returns CDR1 SQVTM and CDR2 ANQGSEA. The V segment lost 4 bases and the J segment 10 bases; nucleotides outside the gene matches: 17. The CDR3 DNA sequence: TGCAGCGTTGCCCCGTTCTCGGGACAGGGACAATCGGAGCAGTTCTTC. This translates into CSVAPFSGQGQSEQFF.

The rearrangement links TRBV5-4 to TRBJ1-1; 9 bases map to TRBD1. CDR3 length equals 17 residues. J lost 5 bases, V lost 3 bases, and 14 bases had no gene match. CDR1 SGHNT and CDR2 YYREEE come from the germline V gene (reference sequence). CDR3 sequence: CASSSAAGTGPATEAFF. The CDR3 nucleotides read TGTGCCAGCAGCTCCGCCGCCGGGACAGGGCCGGCGACTGAAGCTTTCTTT.